This TCR beta chain originates from a study of CD8+ T cells in alopecia areata. Whole-study results and caveats: For lesional scalp, especially alopecia totalis/universalis, clonality was higher than in normal scalp. Normal skin's resident alphabeta T cells are sequenced alongside lesional scalp T cells.

Germline V CDR1 and CDR2: SNHLY, FYNNEI. J lost 2 bases, V lost 7 bases, and 8 bases had no gene match. CDR3 size: 14 residues. Sequencing relied on a cDNA template that was reverse transcribed from extracted RNA. Only in-frame clones appear in the TCRdb table, and some are missing; sequencing was by immunoSEQ multiplex PCR. Among approximately 13,000 clones listed, 58% were seen once. In roughly 5 patients, CD4+ T cells were split by CD25+CD127- sorting. Peripheral blood and lesional scalp punch biopsies were taken from alopecia areata patients. Regarding this clone: Its antigen is currently unknown.

The V call is TRBV2, the J call TRBJ2-7; 7 nucleotides line up with TRBD1. The source material was CD4+ Tregs sorted from blood. This sequence was found in a human donor with alopecia areata. The CDR3 DNA reads TGTGCCAGCAACCTCCCGGGACAGCCCTACGAGCAGTACTTC. The encoded protein is CASNLPGQPYEQYF.